This T cell receptor beta chain was recorded in a study of T cells in Graves' hyperthyroidism and ophthalmopathy. Findings and limits, study-wide: Prediction of ophthalmopathy progression came a median 6.5 months pre-onset. Stable hyperthyroidism and ophthalmopathy were separated using 13 V-J signatures. Among thyroid clonotypes expanded above 0.001, most also appeared in blood.

V lost 3 bases to trimming and J lost 4 bases; unmatched junction nucleotides: 4. The CDR3 covers 14 residues. This clonotype was detected ten times or more. The antigen remains unidentified. It was RNA transcripts that yielded the amplified TCR beta CDR3 regions. TCR CDR3 underwent first-round RT-PCR with the HTBI primer set. TCRdb re-called the multiplex PCR reads with MiXCR, one entry per CDR3 protein. Of about 350,000 distinct CDR3 sequences listed, approximately 15% are singletons. This receptor was identified in a woman aged 30 to 39 with Graves' hyperthyroidism. The J gene is TRBJ1-2, the V gene TRBV12-3 or TRBV12-4; TRBD1 aligns across 8 bases. Sequencing used blood. The DNA of the CDR3 is TGTGCCAGCAGTTTGACAGGGGCTGTCTATGGCTACACCTTC. This gives the protein CASSLTGAVYGYTF.